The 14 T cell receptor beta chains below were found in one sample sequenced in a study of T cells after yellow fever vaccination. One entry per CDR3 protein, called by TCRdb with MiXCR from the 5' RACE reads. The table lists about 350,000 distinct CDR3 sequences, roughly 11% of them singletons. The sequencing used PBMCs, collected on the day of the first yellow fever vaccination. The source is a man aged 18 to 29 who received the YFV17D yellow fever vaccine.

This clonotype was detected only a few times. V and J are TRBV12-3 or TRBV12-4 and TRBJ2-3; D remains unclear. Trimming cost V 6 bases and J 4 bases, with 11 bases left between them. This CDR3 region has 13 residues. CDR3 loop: CASRTTGADTQYF. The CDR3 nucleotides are TGTGCCAGCAGGACGACCGGCGCAGATACGCAGTATTTT.

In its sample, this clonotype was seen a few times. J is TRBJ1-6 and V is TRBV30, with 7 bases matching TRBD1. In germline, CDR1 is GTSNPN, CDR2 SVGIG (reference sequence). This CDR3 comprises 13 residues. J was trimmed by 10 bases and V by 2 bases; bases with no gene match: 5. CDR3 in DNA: TGTGCCTGGAGTCCACAGGGGAGCTCACCCCTCCACTTT. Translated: CAWSPQGSSPLHF.

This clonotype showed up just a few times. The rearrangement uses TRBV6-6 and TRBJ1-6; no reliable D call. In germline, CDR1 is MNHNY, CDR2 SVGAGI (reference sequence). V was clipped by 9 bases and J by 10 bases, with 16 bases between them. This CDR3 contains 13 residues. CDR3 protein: CASKSGRWSPLHF. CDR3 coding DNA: TGTGCCAGTAAATCGGGAAGGTGGTCACCCCTCCACTTT.

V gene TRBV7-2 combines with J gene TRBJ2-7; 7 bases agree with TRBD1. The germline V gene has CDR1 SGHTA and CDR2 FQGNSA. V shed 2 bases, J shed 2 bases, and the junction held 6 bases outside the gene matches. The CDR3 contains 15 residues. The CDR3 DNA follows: TGTGCCAGCAGCTTATTGGGGCAGGGGGCCTACGAGCAGTACTTC. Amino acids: CASSLLGQGAYEQYF.

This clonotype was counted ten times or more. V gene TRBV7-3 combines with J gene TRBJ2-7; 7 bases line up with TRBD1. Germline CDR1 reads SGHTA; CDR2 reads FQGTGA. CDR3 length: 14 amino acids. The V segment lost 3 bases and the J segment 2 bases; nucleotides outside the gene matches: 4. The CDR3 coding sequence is TGTGCCAGCAGCTTGTCAGGGGGTCCCTACGAGCAGTACTTC. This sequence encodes CASSLSGGPYEQYF.

The CDR3 reads CATQITGTEAFF. CDR3 nucleotide sequence: TGTGCCACCCAGATTACGGGGACTGAAGCTTTCTTT. This rearrangement joins TRBV2 to TRBJ1-1; D is unclear. With 10 bases removed from V and 5 bases from J, the gap between germline ends came to 14 bases. The CDR3 consists of 12 residues. The germline V gene has CDR1 SNHLY and CDR2 FYNNEI.

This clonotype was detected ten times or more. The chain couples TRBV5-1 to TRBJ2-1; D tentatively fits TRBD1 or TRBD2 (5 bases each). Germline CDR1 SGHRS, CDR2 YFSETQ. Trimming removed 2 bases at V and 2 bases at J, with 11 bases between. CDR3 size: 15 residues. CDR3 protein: CASSFDGTAYNEQFF. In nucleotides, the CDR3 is TGCGCCAGCAGCTTCGACGGGACGGCCTACAATGAGCAGTTCTTC.

The CDR3, as DNA: TGCAGTGCTAGAGGGGCAGGGACCTACAATGAGCAGTTCTTC. Its translation: CSARGAGTYNEQFF. The chain carries TRBV20-1 and TRBJ2-1, with a tentative D call TRBD1 (5 bases). CDR3 length: 14 amino acids. V dropped 1 base and J dropped 2 bases, with 9 bases sitting between them. Germline V gene lookup returns CDR1 DFQATT and CDR2 SNEGSKA (reference sequence).

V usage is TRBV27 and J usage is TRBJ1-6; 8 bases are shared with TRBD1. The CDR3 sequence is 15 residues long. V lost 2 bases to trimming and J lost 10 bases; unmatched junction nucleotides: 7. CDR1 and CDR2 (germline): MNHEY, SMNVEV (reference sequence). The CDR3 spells CASSLGAGGWSPLHF. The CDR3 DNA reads TGTGCCAGCAGTTTAGGAGCAGGGGGCTGGTCACCCCTCCACTTT.

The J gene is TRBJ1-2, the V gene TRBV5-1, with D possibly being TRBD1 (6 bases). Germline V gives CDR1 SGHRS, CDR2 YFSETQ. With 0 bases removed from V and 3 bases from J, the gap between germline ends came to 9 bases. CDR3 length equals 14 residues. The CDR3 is CASSLEQGDYGYTF. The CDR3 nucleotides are TGCGCCAGCAGCTTGGAACAGGGTGACTATGGCTACACCTTC. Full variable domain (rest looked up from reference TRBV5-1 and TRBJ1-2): KAGVTQTPRYLIKTRGQQVTLSCSPISGHRSVSWYQQTPGQGLQFLFEYFSETQRNKGNFPGRFSGRQFSNSRSEMNVSTLELGDSALYLCASSLEQGDYGYTFGSGTRLTVV.

The CDR3 region is CASSPRPGRSGSYEQYF. Written as DNA, the CDR3 is TGTGCCAGCTCACCACGCCCAGGGAGGTCAGGCTCCTACGAGCAGTACTTC. The V gene is TRBV18, the J gene TRBJ2-7; perhaps TRBD2 as D (6 bases). The CDR3 spans 17 residues. The V gene lost 1 base and the J gene lost 0 bases, with 16 bases spanning the gap. Per germline, CDR1 KGHSH and CDR2 LQKENI.

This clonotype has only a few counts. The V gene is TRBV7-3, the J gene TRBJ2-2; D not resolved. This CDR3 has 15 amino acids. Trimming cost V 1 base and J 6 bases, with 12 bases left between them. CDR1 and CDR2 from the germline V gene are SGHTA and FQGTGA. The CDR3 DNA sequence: TGTGCCAGCAGCTTAAACCTAGGGCACGCCGGGGAGCTGTTTTTT. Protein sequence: CASSLNLGHAGELFF.

DNA for the CDR3: TGTGCCAGCACCCGGGGGATTTCGTACAATGAGCAGTTCTTC. It is translated as CASTRGISYNEQFF. The chain employs TRBV14 and TRBJ2-1, with D maybe TRBD2 (6 bases). The CDR3 contains 14 residues. Germline CDR1 is SGHDN and CDR2 is FVKESK. Trimming removed 7 bases at V and 4 bases at J, with 14 bases between.

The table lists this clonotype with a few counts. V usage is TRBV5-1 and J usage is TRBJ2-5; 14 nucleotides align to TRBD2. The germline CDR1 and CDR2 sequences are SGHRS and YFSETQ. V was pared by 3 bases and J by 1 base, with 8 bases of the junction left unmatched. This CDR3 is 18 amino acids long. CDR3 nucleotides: TGCGCCAGCAGCTGGACTAGCGGGGGGCTGGGAGCCCAAGAGACCCAGTACTTC. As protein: CASSWTSGGLGAQETQYF.